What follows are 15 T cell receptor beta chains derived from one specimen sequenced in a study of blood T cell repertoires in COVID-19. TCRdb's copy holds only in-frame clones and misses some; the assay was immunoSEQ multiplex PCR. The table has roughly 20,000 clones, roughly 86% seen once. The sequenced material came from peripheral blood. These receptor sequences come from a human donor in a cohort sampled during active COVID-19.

DNA for the CDR3: TGCAGTGCTAGTATGGGGGCCCCCTACGAGCAGTACTTC. Its protein product is CSASMGAPYEQYF. J is TRBJ2-7 and V is TRBV20-1; a possible D gene is TRBD1 (6 bases). This CDR3 spans 13 amino acids. The germline V gene has CDR1 DFQATT and CDR2 SNEGSKA (reference sequence). Trimming removed 3 bases from V and 2 bases from J, with 11 bases in between.

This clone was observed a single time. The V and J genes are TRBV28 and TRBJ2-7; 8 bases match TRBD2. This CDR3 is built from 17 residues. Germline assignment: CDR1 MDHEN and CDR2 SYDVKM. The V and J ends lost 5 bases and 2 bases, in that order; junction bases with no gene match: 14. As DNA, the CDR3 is TGTGCCAGCAGTGATTCGCTACTAGCGGTCGGCCCCTACGAGCAGTACTTC. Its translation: CASSDSLLAVGPYEQYF.

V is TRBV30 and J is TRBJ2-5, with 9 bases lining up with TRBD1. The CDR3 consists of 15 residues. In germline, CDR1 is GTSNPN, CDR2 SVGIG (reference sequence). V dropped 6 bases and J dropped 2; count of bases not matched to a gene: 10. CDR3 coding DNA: TGTGCCTGCCCAACCAAAGACAGGGGGCAAGAGACCCAGTACTTC. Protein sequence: CACPTKDRGQETQYF.

Written as DNA, the CDR3 is TGCGCCAGCAGCCAAGGGACAGGGGGGATCTTCCAAGAGACCCAGTACTTC. Translated, it gives CASSQGTGGIFQETQYF. The gene calls are TRBV5-1 and TRBJ2-5; TRBD1 matches at 11 bases. The CDR3 loop spans 17 amino acids. Germline CDR1 is SGHRS and CDR2 is YFSETQ. Trimming took 4 bases from V and 1 from J; bases not matched to a gene: 9.

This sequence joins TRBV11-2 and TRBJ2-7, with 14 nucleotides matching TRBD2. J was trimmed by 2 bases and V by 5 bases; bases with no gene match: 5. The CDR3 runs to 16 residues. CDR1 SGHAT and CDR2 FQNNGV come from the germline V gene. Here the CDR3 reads CASSPGLAGVTYEQYF. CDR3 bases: TGTGCCAGCAGCCCGGGACTAGCGGGAGTCACCTACGAGCAGTACTTC.

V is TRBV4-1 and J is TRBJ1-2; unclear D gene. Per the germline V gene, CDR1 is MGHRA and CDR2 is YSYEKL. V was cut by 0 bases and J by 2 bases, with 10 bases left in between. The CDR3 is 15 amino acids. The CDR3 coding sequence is TGCGCCAGCAGCCAAGAAGGCCAGGTGAACTATGGCTACACCTTC. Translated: CASSQEGQVNYGYTF.

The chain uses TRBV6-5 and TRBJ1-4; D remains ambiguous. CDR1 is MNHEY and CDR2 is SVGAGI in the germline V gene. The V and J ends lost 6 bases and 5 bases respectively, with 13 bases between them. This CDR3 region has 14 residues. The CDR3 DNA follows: TGTGCCAGCAGCCTCCGCGCGGGAAATGAAAAACTGTTTTTT. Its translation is CASSLRAGNEKLFF.

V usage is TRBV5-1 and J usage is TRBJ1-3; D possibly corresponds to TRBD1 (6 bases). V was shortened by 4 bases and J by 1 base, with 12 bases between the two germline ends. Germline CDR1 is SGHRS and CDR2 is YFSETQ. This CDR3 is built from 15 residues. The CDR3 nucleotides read TGCGCCAGCAGCCCGGGACATAATTCTGGAAACACCATATATTTT. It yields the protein CASSPGHNSGNTIYF.

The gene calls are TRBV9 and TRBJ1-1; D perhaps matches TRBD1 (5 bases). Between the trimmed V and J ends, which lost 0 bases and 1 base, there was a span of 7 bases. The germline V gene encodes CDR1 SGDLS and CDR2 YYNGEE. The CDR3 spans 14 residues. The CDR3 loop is CASSVGQTNTEAFF. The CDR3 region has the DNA TGTGCCAGCAGCGTAGGACAGACGAACACTGAAGCTTTCTTT. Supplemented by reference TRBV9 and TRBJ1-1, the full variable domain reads DSGVTQTPKHLITATGQRVTLRCSPRSGDLSVYWYQQSLDQGLQFLIQYYNGEERAKGNILERFSAQQFPDLHSELNLSSLELGDSALYFCASSVGQTNTEAFFGQGTRLTVV.

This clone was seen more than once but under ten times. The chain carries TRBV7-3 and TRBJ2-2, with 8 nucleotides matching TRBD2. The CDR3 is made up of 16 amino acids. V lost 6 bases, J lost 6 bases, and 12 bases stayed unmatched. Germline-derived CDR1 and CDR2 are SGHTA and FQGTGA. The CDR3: CASSLGGSGSAGELFF. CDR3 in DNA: TGTGCCAGCAGTCTGGGCGGAAGCGGGAGCGCCGGGGAGCTGTTTTTT. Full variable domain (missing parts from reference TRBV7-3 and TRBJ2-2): GAGVSQTPSNKVTEKGKYVELRCDPISGHTALYWYRQSLGQGPEFLIYFQGTGAADDSGLPNDRFFAVRPEGSVSTLKIQRTERGDSAVYLCASSLGGSGSAGELFFGEGSRLTVL.

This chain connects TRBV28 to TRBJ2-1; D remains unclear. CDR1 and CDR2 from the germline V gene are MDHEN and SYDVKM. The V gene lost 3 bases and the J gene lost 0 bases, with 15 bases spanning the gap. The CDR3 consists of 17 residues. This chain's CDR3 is CASSFFSPGPSYNEQFF. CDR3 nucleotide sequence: TGTGCCAGCAGTTTTTTCTCTCCGGGTCCCTCCTACAATGAGCAGTTCTTC.

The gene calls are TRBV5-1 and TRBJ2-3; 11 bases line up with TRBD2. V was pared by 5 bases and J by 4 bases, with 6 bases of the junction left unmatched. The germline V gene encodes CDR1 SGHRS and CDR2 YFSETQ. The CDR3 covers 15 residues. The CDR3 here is CASRTWTSGSDTQYF. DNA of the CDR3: TGCGCCAGCAGAACCTGGACTAGCGGGTCAGATACGCAGTATTTT.

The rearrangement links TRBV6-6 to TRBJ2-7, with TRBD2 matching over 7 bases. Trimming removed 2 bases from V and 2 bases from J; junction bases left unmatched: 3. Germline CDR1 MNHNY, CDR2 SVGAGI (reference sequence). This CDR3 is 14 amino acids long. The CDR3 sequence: CASSYGLAAYEQYF. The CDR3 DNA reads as TGTGCCAGCAGTTACGGGCTAGCGGCCTACGAGCAGTACTTC.

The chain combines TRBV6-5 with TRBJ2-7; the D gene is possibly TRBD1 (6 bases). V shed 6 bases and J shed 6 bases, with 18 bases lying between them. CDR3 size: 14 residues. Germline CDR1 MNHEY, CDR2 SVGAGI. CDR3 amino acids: CASSPAFAGVEQYF. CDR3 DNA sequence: TGTGCCAGCAGCCCGGCCTTCGCAGGGGTCGAGCAGTACTTC.

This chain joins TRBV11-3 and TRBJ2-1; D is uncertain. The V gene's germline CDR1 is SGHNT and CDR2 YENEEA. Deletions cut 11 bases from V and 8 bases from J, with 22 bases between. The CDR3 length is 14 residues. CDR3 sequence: CAWLPQRGFDEQFF. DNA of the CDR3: TGTGCCTGGCTCCCGCAGCGAGGTTTCGATGAGCAGTTCTTC.